Given below is one T cell receptor beta chain in context. Its antigen is as yet unknown. TCRdb's table, derived via immunoSEQ multiplex PCR, lists solely in-frame clones and lacks some. The sample has approximately 37,000 clones, about four fifths seen once. The source of the sample is a study of OX40 agonist ivuxolimab in advanced cancers. Study summary: The study enrolled dose-escalation patients with hepatocellular carcinoma, melanoma, renal cell or head and neck cancer. Subjects had a mean age of approximately 60 years, with a range of roughly 20 to 79; about 83% were male.

Findings and caveats of the study: Some of the lowest clonal expansion was seen in partial responders at 0.1-3.0 mg/kg.

V trimming: 6 bases; J trimming: 13 bases; junction bases outside the gene matches: 12. The CDR3 length is 14 residues. The V gene's germline CDR1 is SNHLY and CDR2 FYNNEI. This sequence originates from an adult with an advanced solid tumor such as melanoma, head and neck, liver or kidney cancer. The V and J genes are TRBV2 and TRBJ1-2, with TRBD1 matching 12 bases. The starting material was CD4+ or CD8+ T cells sorted from blood, obtained in a trial of the OX40 agonist ivuxolimab. This CDR3 reads CASRPTPGQGALTF. The CDR3 bases are TGTGCCAGCAGGCCGACCCCGGGACAGGGGGCCCTCACCTTC.